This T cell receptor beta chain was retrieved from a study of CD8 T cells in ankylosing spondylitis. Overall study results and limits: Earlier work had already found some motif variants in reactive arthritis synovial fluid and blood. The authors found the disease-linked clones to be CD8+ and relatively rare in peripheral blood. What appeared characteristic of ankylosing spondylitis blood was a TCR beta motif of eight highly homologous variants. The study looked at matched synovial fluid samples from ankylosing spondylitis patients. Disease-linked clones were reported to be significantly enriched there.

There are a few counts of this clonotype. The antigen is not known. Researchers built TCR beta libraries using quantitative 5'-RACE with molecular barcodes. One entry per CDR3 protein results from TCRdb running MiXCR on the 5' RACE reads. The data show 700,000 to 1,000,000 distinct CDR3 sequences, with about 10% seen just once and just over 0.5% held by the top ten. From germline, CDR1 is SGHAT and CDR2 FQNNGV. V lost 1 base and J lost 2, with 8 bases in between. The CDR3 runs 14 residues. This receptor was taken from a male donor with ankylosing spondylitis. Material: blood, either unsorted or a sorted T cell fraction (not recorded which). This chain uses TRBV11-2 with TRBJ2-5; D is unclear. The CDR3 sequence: CASSLGPFQETQYF. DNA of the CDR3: TGTGCCAGCAGCTTAGGACCGTTTCAAGAGACCCAGTACTTC.